In its sample, the clone carrying this T cell receptor beta chain was seen once. Its cognate antigen is unknown. The data were taken from a study of cytomegalovirus exposure and HLA in healthy donors. Study-wide results and caveats: Altogether, about 160 TCR beta chains were recorded as cytomegalovirus-associated.

It was with 60 Vbeta and 13 Jbeta primers that the PCR ran. The data were produced by immunoSEQ multiplex PCR, yet TCRdb's version contains in-frame clones alone and is incomplete. The sample contains 200,000 to 250,000 clones, roughly 88% of which appear only once. V was cut by 7 bases and J by 7 bases, with 19 bases left in between. The CDR3 contains 15 residues. The germline gives CDR1 SGHTA, CDR2 FQGNSA. The receptor's source is a boy younger than 10 in good health and CMV-seronegative. The chain recombines TRBV7-2 with TRBJ2-2; maybe TRBD2 (6 bases). The sample taken for sequencing was PBMCs. In DNA, the CDR3 is TGTGCCAGCACCCAGGGACTGGGCGGGGTCGGGGAGCTGTTTTTT. It specifies CASTQGLGGVGELFF.